This is a list of T cell receptor beta chains from one sample in a study of blood T cells in healthy people across ages. MiXCR, run by TCRdb on the 5' RACE reads, gives a single entry per CDR3 protein. This table has hundreds of thousands of distinct CDR3 sequences, approximately 30% appearing once. Material for sequencing was blood. All receptors come from a woman aged 80 or over in good health. CDR3s include the opening cysteine and the closing phenylalanine or tryptophan. A D gene is named only where the DNA matches it firmly. A row's size may be missing; if present it is once, few, many or a size class.

v_gene,j_gene,d_gene,abundance,CDR3aa,CDR3nt
TRBV12-5,TRBJ1-4,TRBD1,-,CASGFQGATNEKLFF,TGTGCTAGTGGTTTTCAGGGGGCAACTAATGAAAAACTGTTTTTT
TRBV5-5,TRBJ2-7,TRBD1,-,CASRSGTGGRNEQYF,TGTGCCAGCAGATCCGGGACAGGGGGCAGAAATGAGCAGTACTTC
TRBV7-7,TRBJ2-1,TRBD2,-,CASSLDPLAGVNEQFF,TGTGCTAGCAGCTTAGACCCCCTAGCGGGAGTCAATGAGCAGTTCTTC
TRBV20-1,TRBJ2-7,-,many,CSANSGTGNYEQYF,TGCAGTGCTAATAGCGGGACAGGGAACTACGAGCAGTACTTC
TRBV12-3/TRBV12-4,TRBJ2-3,-,-,CASTLTRKRASADTQYF,TGTGCCAGCACTTTGACTAGAAAGAGAGCTAGCGCAGATACGCAGTATTTT
TRBV6-1,TRBJ2-7,TRBD1,-,CASSAGTGYSSYEQYF,TGTGCCAGCAGTGCCGGGACAGGTTATTCCTCCTACGAGCAGTACTTC
TRBV5-1,TRBJ1-1,-,-,CASTSVGGMNTEAFF,TGCGCCAGCACGTCCGTGGGGGGCATGAACACTGAAGCTTTCTTT
TRBV9,TRBJ2-3,-,many,CASSARERQGDTQYF,TGTGCCAGCAGCGCTCGGGAAAGACAAGGAGATACGCAGTATTTT
TRBV6-2/TRBV6-3,TRBJ2-7,-,many,CASSYFFYEQYF,TGTGCCAGCAGTTATTTTTTCTACGAGCAGTACTTC
TRBV7-9,TRBJ1-1,TRBD1,many,CASSLPGGQGAFF,TGTGCCAGCAGCTTACCCGGGGGACAGGGAGCTTTCTTT
TRBV6-5,TRBJ1-1,-,few,CASSSHGGAEAFF,TGTGCCAGCAGTTCCCACGGAGGAGCTGAAGCTTTCTTT
TRBV18,TRBJ1-2,TRBD1,few,CASSPVRDRANGYTF,TGTGCCAGCTCACCCGTCCGGGACAGGGCCAATGGCTACACCTTC
TRBV12-3/TRBV12-4,TRBJ2-5,TRBD1,many,CASSPTGGYETQYF,TGTGCCAGCAGCCCGACAGGGGGTTATGAGACCCAGTACTTC
TRBV5-1,TRBJ2-5,TRBD2,many,CASSLEGTSKETQYF,TGCGCCAGCAGCTTGGAAGGGACTAGTAAAGAGACCCAGTACTTC
TRBV29-1,TRBJ2-3,-,-,CSVEDVGSDTQYF,TGCAGCGTTGAAGATGTAGGGTCAGATACGCAGTATTTT
TRBV28,TRBJ1-1,-,-,CASSIEAFF,TGTGCCAGCAGTATTGAAGCTTTCTTT
TRBV7-8,TRBJ1-5,-,-,CASSPDRYNQPQHF,TGTGCCAGCAGCCCGGACAGATACAATCAGCCCCAGCATTTT
TRBV5-1,TRBJ2-7,-,many,CASSLDWRVSYEQYF,TGCGCCAGCAGCTTGGATTGGAGGGTTTCCTACGAGCAGTACTTC
TRBV12-3/TRBV12-4,TRBJ2-7,-,-,CASRLQGWAGHEQYF,TGTGCCAGCAGGTTACAGGGCTGGGCAGGGCACGAGCAGTACTTC
TRBV4-1,TRBJ2-3,-,many,CASSQESRPGSDTQYF,TGCGCCAGCAGCCAAGAATCCAGGCCGGGGTCAGATACGCAGTATTTT
TRBV7-9,TRBJ1-1,-,-,CASSRGTGDSEAFF,TGTGCCAGCAGCCGCGGGACGGGGGACTCTGAAGCTTTCTTT
TRBV29-1,TRBJ1-2,TRBD1,many,CSVRTGGRDGYTF,TGCAGCGTCCGGACAGGGGGAAGAGATGGCTACACCTTC
TRBV7-2,TRBJ2-3,-,many,CASSFRADTQYF,TGTGCCAGCAGCTTTAGGGCAGATACGCAGTATTTT
TRBV7-2,TRBJ2-5,-,-,CASSAGTFQETQYF,TGTGCCAGCAGCGCAGGGACATTCCAAGAGACCCAGTACTTC